The T cell receptor (beta chain) described here comes from a study of cytomegalovirus exposure and HLA in healthy donors. Study findings and constraints: Many donors carried some public TCRs, although rarity characterized most TCR sequences. Altogether, 160 or so TCR beta chains were recorded as cytomegalovirus-associated.

Profiling relied on immunoSEQ multiplex PCR, and the TCRdb table lists in-frame clones only, not all of them. Of over 50,000 clones listed, approximately 95% are singletons. Concerning this clone: The target antigen is unknown.

With 2 bases clipped from V and 5 bases from J, the junction kept 10 bases outside the gene matches. The CDR3 loop spans 16 amino acids. The germline gives CDR1 KGHSH, CDR2 LQKENI. While the first cohort had 600 to 800 subjects, the donors belonged to the separate validation cohort of about 120 subjects. The chain uses TRBV18 and TRBJ2-5; 8 bases agree with TRBD2. Sequencing was performed on PBMCs. The sequence came from a woman aged 18-30 years in good health and CMV-seronegative. The CDR3, as DNA: TGTGCCAGCTCACCAAAAAGCGGGAGCGCTGGGGAGACCCAGTACTTC. Its translation is CASSPKSGSAGETQYF.